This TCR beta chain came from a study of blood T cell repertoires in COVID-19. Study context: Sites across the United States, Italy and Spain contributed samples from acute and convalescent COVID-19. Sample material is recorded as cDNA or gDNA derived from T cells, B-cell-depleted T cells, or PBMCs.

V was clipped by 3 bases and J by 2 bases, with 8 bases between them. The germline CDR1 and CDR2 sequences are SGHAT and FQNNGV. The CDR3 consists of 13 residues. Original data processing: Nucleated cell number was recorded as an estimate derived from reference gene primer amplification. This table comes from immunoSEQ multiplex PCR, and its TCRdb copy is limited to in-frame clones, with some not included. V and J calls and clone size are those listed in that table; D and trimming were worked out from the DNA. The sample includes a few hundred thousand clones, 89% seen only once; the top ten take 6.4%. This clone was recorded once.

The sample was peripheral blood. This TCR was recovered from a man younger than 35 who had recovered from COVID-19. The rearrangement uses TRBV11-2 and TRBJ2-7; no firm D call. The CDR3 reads CASSFGRTYEQYF. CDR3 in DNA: TGTGCCAGCAGCTTTGGCAGAACCTACGAGCAGTACTTC.